This TCR beta chain was captured in a study of blood T cell repertoires in COVID-19 (dated by TCRdb to 2020 to 2021). Some background on the complete study: Samples from collaborators originated in the United States, Italy and Spain and spanned both the acute and convalescent phases of COVID-19. The prospective study material was composed of cDNA or gDNA derived from T cells, B-cell-depleted T cells, or PBMCs. Deeply sampled blood TCRbeta repertoires from subjects exposed to, actively infected with, or recovered from COVID-19 were included in the dataset. The repertoires were released in a freely available public database meant as a resource for research on the immune response to SARS-CoV-2. The samples were drawn from the first 160 participants of the ongoing ImmuneRACE study and from 950 to 1,500 subjects provided by 6 global collaborators. Nearly every sample came with metadata listing a de-identified subject ID, COVID-19 status, age in years and sex. Where HLA class I and class II types were available, the types were taken from metadata supplied by the sample provider, not from assay-based typing.

Comment on this clone: Its specific antigen is unknown. The record has no base qualities; no much larger clone is one base away.

Another Seattle source contributed samples from volunteer blood donors who had recovered from COVID-19. Whole blood was collected in K2EDTA tubes by collaborating institutions according to the institutions' own protocols. For TCRbeta analysis, collaborators shipped samples as frozen whole blood, isolated PBMCs, or DNA extracted from either of those sample types. The immunoSEQ Assay, a bias-controlled multiplex PCR, was used to amplify TCRbeta CDR3 regions from genomic DNA. Under the source paper's analysis protocol: The number of nucleated cells in each sample was estimated by amplification of reference gene primers within the assay. To quantify the absolute abundance of each unique TCRbeta CDR3 rearrangement, sequence reads were collapsed and filtered. Productive Simpson clonality was computed per sample as the square root of Simpson's diversity index over productive rearrangements. TCRdb provides this immuneACCESS table in a form limited to in-frame rearrangements. Some clones are lacking; in checked studies, under half of them reflect an unresolved V gene, and why the rest are absent is not known. The V and J calls and the clone size are those of that table, but D and trimming were determined from the DNA. This sample has roughly 160,000 clones in its table, and roughly 87% of those were observed once. Of the sample, 3.9% falls within the top ten clones.

General findings and caveats noted by the study authors: The quantity of clinical and demographic metadata differed by source and by participant and was supplied without curation.

CDR1 SNHLY and CDR2 FYNNEI were looked up in the germline V gene. From the cysteine up to the phenylalanine, the CDR3 has a length of 11 residues. Only the CDR3 DNA stays, 33 bases, in frame from base 1. V lost 7 bases and J lost 5 bases; the stretch between them is 9 bases long. The sequencing input was peripheral blood. Recombination joined TRBV2 with TRBJ2-7; confidence is insufficient to name the D gene. The clonotype originates from a woman aged 60-75 years who had recovered from COVID-19. CDR3 reads: CASNLRDEQYF. Read as DNA, the sequence is TGTGCCAGCAACTTGAGAGACGAGCAGTACTTC.